This T cell receptor (beta chain) was obtained from a study of blood T cell repertoires in COVID-19. About the research overall: Donors in the United States, Italy and Spain gave samples during acute or convalescent COVID-19. PBMCs, B-cell-depleted T cells, or T cells were the source of the cDNA or gDNA that made up the material.

Germline loops: CDR1 MGHDK, CDR2 SYGVNS. This CDR3 is built from 12 residues. V lost 6 bases to trimming and J lost 2 bases, with 5 bases between them. As handled by the study authors: Researchers report that nucleated cell counts were estimated from reference gene primer amplification. The assay was immunoSEQ multiplex PCR, and TCRdb's table has in-frame clones only and misses some. V and J calls and clone size are given by that table; D and trimming were obtained from the DNA. In the table there are roughly 8,600 clones, around 84% of which are singletons. The clonotype originates from a human donor with active COVID-19. The donor label of this sample is uncertain. Sequencing was performed on peripheral blood. This chain uses TRBV25-1 with TRBJ1-5; D remains unclear. The CDR3 DNA reads TGTGCCAGCAGCATAGGCAATCAGCCCCAGCATTTT. Translating it yields CASSIGNQPQHF.